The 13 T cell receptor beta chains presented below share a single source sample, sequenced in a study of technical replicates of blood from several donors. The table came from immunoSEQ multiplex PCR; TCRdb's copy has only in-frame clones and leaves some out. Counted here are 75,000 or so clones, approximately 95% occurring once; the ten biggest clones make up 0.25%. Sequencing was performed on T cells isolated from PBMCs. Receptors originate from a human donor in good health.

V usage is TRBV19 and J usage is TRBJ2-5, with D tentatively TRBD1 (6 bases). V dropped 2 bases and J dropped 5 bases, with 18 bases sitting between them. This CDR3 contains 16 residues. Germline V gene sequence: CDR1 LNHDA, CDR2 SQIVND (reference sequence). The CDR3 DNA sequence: TGTGCCAGTAGTATAAGGTGGGCCGGGACAAGGGAGACCCAGTACTTC. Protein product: CASSIRWAGTRETQYF.

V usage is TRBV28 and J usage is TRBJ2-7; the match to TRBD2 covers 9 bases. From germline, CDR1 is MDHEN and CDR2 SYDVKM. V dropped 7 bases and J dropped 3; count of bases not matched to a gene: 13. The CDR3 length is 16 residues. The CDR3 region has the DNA TGTGCCAGCACCGACCGCCTAGCGGGAAAGCGCTACGAGCAGTACTTC. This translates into CASTDRLAGKRYEQYF.

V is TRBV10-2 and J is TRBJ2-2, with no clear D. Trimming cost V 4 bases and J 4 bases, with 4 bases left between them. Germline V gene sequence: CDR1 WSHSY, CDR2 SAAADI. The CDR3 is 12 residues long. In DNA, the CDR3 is TGCGCCAGCAGTGGGAGCACCGGGGAGCTGTTTTTT. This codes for CASSGSTGELFF.

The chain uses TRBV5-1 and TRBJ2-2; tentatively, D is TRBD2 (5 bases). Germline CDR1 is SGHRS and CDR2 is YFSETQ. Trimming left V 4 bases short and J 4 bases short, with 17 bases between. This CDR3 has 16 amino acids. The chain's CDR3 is CASSPSVEAFTGELFF. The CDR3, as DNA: TGCGCCAGCAGCCCCAGCGTGGAGGCGTTCACCGGGGAGCTGTTTTTT.

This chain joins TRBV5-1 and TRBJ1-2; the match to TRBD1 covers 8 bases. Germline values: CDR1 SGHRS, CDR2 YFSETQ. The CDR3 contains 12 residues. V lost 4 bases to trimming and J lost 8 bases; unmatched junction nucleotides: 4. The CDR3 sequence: CASSPQGDGYTF. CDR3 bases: TGCGCCAGCAGCCCACAGGGGGACGGCTACACCTTC.

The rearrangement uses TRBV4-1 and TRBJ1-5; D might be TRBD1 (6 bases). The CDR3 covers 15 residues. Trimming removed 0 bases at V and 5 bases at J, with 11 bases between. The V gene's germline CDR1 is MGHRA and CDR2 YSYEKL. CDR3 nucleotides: TGCGCCAGCAGCCAAGAAGGACAGATCGATCAGCCCCAGCATTTT. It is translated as CASSQEGQIDQPQHF.

CDR3 sequence reads: CASSLEESVADTQYF. The CDR3 nucleotides are TGTGCCAGCAGCTTAGAAGAGTCGGTTGCAGATACGCAGTATTTT. V is TRBV7-6 and J is TRBJ2-3; D ambiguous. V was cut by 1 base and J by 4 bases, with 12 bases left in between. Per the germline V gene, CDR1 is SGHVS and CDR2 is FNYEAQ. The CDR3 sequence is 15 residues long.

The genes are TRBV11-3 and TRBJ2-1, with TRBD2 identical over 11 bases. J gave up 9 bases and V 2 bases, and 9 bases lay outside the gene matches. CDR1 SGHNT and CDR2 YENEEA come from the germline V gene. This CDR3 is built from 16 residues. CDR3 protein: CASSLRIAGGLGEQFF. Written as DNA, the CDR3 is TGTGCCAGCAGCTTACGAATAGCGGGGGGGTTGGGTGAGCAGTTCTTC.

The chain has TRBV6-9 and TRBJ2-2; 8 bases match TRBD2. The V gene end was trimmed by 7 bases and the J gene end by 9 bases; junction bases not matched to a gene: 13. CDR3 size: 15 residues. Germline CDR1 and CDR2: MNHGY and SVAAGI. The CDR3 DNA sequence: TGTGCCAGCACCGACGGGAGGGGGGGCCACCGGGAGCTGTTTTTT. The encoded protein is CASTDGRGGHRELFF.

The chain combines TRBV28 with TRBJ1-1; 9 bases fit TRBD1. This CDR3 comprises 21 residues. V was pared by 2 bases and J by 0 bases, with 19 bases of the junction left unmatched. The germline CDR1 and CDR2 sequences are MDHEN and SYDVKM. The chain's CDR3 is CASSLRALHRGPGSMNTEAFF. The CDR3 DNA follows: TGTGCCAGCAGTTTACGAGCCTTACACAGGGGGCCCGGATCGATGAACACTGAAGCTTTCTTT.

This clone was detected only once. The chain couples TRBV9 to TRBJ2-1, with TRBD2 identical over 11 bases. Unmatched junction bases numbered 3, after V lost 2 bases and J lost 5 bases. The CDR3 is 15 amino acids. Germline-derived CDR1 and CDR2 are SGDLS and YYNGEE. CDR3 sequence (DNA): TGTGCCAGCAGCGTTAGCGGGGGGGTAAACAATGAGCAGTTCTTC. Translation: CASSVSGGVNNEQFF.

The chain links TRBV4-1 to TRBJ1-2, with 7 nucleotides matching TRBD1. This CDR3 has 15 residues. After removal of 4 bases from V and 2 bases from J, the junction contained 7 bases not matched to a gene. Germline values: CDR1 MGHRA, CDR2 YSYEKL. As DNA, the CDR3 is TGCGCCAGCAGCCGAAACCCGACAGGGAACTATGGCTACACCTTC. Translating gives CASSRNPTGNYGYTF.

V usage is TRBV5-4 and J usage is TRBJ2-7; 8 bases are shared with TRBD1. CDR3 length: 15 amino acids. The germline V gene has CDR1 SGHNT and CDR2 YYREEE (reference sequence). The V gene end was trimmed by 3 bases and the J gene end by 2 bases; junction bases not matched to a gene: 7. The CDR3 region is CASSSTGGTAYEQYF. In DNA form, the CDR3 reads TGTGCCAGCAGCTCCACAGGGGGGACGGCCTACGAGCAGTACTTC.